The 27 T cell receptor beta chains reported below all come from one sample, sequenced in a study of T cells in Graves' hyperthyroidism and ophthalmopathy (dated by TCRdb to between 2018 and 2021). Libraries were prepared through multiplex PCR. Sequenced using an Illumina HiSeq 2000. TCR beta CDR3 regions were amplified from RNA transcripts. A first-round RT-PCR of the TCR CDR3 used the HTBI primer set with the Qiagen OneStep RT-PCR kit. The public reads were reprocessed in TCRdb via fastp at Q25 and MiXCR, keeping in-frame beta chains. Each CDR3 protein appears once, grouped with its most common genes and DNA. The sample table shows 600,000 or so distinct CDR3 sequences, and about 45% are seen once. Nearly 8.5% of the sample is taken by the ten largest. Specimen: peripheral blood or thyroid tissue (not recorded which). The receptors were sampled from a woman between 18 and 29 years old with Graves' hyperthyroidism. Donor details come from another sample of the same person, matched by shared clones.

The chain combines TRBV19 with TRBJ1-2; D ambiguous. Trimming shortened V by 9 bases and J by 8 bases, and 16 bases separated the two germline ends. This CDR3 has 12 amino acids. CDR1 LNHDA and CDR2 SQIVND come from the germline V gene (reference sequence). The CDR3 DNA sequence: TGTGCCAGCCGAACCCTCGACGACGGCTACACCTTC. Translating gives CASRTLDDGYTF.

Details on this clonotype: It is likely a read error, because the conserved phenylalanine at the end of the CDR3 is missing. Because the CDR3's place on the DNA is in doubt, the DNA is left out and the CDR3 is given as listed by TCRdb. The chain links TRBV7-6 to TRBJ1-3. Looked up from germline, CDR1 is SGHVS and CDR2 is FNYEAQ. A total of 11 residues make up the CDR3, ends included. CDR3 protein: CASSLVLAGGL.

V usage is TRBV6-5 and J usage is TRBJ1-1; a possible D gene is TRBD1 (6 bases). The germline gives CDR1 MNHEY, CDR2 SVGAGI. CDR3 length: 15 residues. V shed 3 bases and J shed 5 bases, with 16 bases lying between them. CDR3 amino acids: CASSYRVGGHTEAFF. The CDR3 DNA is TGTGCCAGCAGTTATAGAGTTGGGGGGCATACTGAAGCTTTCTTT.

The rearrangement links TRBV20-1 to TRBJ2-5, with D perhaps matching TRBD2 (6 bases). Deletions cut 5 bases from V and 2 bases from J, with 18 bases between. CDR3 length: 15 residues. The V gene's germline CDR1 is DFQATT and CDR2 SNEGSKA (reference sequence). CDR3 protein: CSAPPALASQETQYF. The CDR3 coding sequence is TGCAGTGCTCCGCCAGCACTAGCTAGTCAAGAGACCCAGTACTTC.

This clonotype was detected many times. The rearrangement uses TRBV29-1 and TRBJ2-7; D remains unclear. Germline V lookup: CDR1 SQVTM, CDR2 ANQGSEA. The V end was cut by 6 bases, the J end by 0 bases, with 9 bases between. This CDR3 comprises 12 residues. CDR3 sequence (DNA): TGCAGCGTCACAGACTCCTCCTACGAGCAGTACTTC. It specifies CSVTDSSYEQYF.

Notes on this clonotype: No conserved phenylalanine or tryptophan ends this CDR3, so it is likely a read error. The rearrangement links TRBV24-1 to TRBJ2-5; a weak D match, TRBD2 (6 bases). This CDR3 is 15 amino acids long. In germline, CDR1 is KGHDR, CDR2 SFDVKD. V was clipped by 3 bases and J by 2 bases, with 12 bases between them. This chain's CDR3 is CATSDIAELQETQYL. CDR3 DNA: TGTGCCACCAGTGATATAGCGGAGTTACAAGAGACCCAGTACCTC.

This clonotype was seen a few times. The chain employs TRBV6-5 and TRBJ2-5, with D uncertain. CDR1 and CDR2 (germline): MNHEY, SVGAGI. The CDR3 runs 13 residues. Trimming shortened V by 6 bases and J by 0 bases, and 8 bases separated the two germline ends. In DNA form, the CDR3 reads TGTGCCAGCAGGGAAGCGAACCAAGAGACCCAGTACTTC. As protein: CASREANQETQYF.

This chain uses TRBV2 with TRBJ2-5; 7 bases align to TRBD2. Matching the DNA end better, TRBJ2-7 makes the J call doubtful. CDR1 and CDR2 (germline): SNHLY, FYNNEI. The CDR3 extends over 17 amino acids. CDR3 in amino acids: CASSLAGVSGHSYEQYF. CDR3 nucleotides: TGTGCCAGCAGCTTGGCGGGGGTGTCGGGCCACTCCTACGAGCAGTACTTC.

This clonotype appeared a single time. The gene calls are TRBV10-3 and TRBJ1-3; TRBD1 is a possible D gene (6 bases). The ends were cut back, 1 base at V and 7 bases at J, with 8 bases in the middle. Germline V lookup: CDR1 ENHRY, CDR2 SYGVKD. This CDR3 is built from 13 residues. CDR3 coding DNA: TGTGCCATCAGTGAGTGGGACAAGAACACCATATATTTT. Protein product: CAISEWDKNTIYF.

This clonotype was observed at least ten times. The chain is built from TRBV7-8 and TRBJ1-4; D not certain. V lost 0 bases, J lost 5 bases, and 4 bases lay in between. This CDR3 contains 13 residues. Looked up from germline, CDR1 is SGHVS and CDR2 is FQNEAQ. In DNA, the CDR3 is TGTGCCAGCAGCTTAGCGTACAATGAAAAACTGTTTTTT. Encoded protein: CASSLAYNEKLFF.

This clonotype has at least ten counts. The chain recombines TRBV2 with TRBJ2-7; the D gene is possibly TRBD2 (6 bases). This CDR3 has 15 amino acids. V was clipped by 4 bases and J by 5 bases, with 18 bases between them. Per the germline V gene, CDR1 is SNHLY and CDR2 is FYNNEI. The CDR3 loop is CASSVKGSGVHEQYF. CDR3 DNA: TGTGCCAGCAGTGTAAAGGGATCGGGAGTCCACGAGCAGTACTTC.

This clonotype came up once. This may come from a read error, since a much larger clone is one base off. The chain has TRBV10-3 and TRBJ1-6, with D hard to call. This CDR3 region has 12 residues. V was shortened by 11 bases and J by 9 bases, with 14 bases between the two germline ends. CDR1 is ENHRY, CDR2 SYGVKD, per germline. CDR3 residues: CAPWVNGSPLHF. The CDR3 region has the DNA TGTGCCCCCTGGGTGAATGGTTCACCCCTCCACTTT.

This clonotype was observed many times. This chain joins TRBV7-4 and TRBJ1-5; TRBD1 agrees at 8 bases. CDR3 size: 16 residues. Losses at the gene ends were 5 bases for V and 7 bases for J; bases not matched to a gene: 13. CDR1 SGHVT and CDR2 SQSDAQ come from the germline V gene. This CDR3 is CASSLPTGAVWQPQHF. CDR3 coding DNA: TGTGCCAGCAGCCTACCGACAGGGGCTGTTTGGCAGCCCCAGCATTTT.

The chain combines TRBV7-9 with TRBJ1-4, with D maybe TRBD1 (6 bases). Germline V gene data show CDR1 as SEHNR and CDR2 as FQNEAQ (reference sequence). This CDR3 comprises 16 residues. Trimming removed 3 bases at V and 6 bases at J, with 17 bases between. CDR3 sequence reads: CASSLVATGLDEKLFF. CDR3 coding DNA: TGTGCCAGCAGCTTGGTAGCGACAGGATTGGATGAAAAACTGTTTTTT.

This chain uses TRBV5-4 with TRBJ1-2, with unresolved D. The CDR3 has 15 amino acids. The germline V gene has CDR1 SGHNT and CDR2 YYREEE (reference sequence). With 5 bases removed from V and 8 bases from J, the gap between germline ends came to 22 bases. CDR3 amino acids: CASSPGLAAWKGYTF. CDR3 in DNA: TGTGCCAGCAGTCCAGGACTAGCGGCGTGGAAAGGCTACACCTTC.

The genes are TRBV6-1 and TRBJ1-6, with D possibly matching TRBD1 (5 bases). The CDR3 is 14 residues long. V was cut by 6 bases and J by 7 bases, with 13 bases left in between. The V gene's germline CDR1 is MNHNS and CDR2 SASEGT. The CDR3 here is CASSFLGANSPLHF. The CDR3 nucleotides are TGTGCCAGCAGCTTTCTAGGGGCGAATTCACCCCTCCACTTT.

This clonotype was recorded once. The chain recombines TRBV10-3 with TRBJ1-2, with D tentatively TRBD1 (5 bases). Germline V gene lookup returns CDR1 ENHRY and CDR2 SYGVKD. The CDR3 runs 14 residues. V lost 4 bases to trimming and J lost 0 bases, with 9 bases between them. This CDR3 is CAISGQRANYGYTF. The DNA for the CDR3 is TGTGCCATCAGTGGACAGAGGGCTAACTATGGCTACACCTTC.

V usage is TRBV5-1 and J usage is TRBJ1-2, with D possibly TRBD1 on 6 matching bases. Trimming took off 4 bases at V and 8 bases at J, with 18 bases between the two ends. Germline V gene sequence: CDR1 SGHRS, CDR2 YFSETQ. The length of the CDR3 is 14 residues. CDR3 bases: TGCGCCAGCAGCCCCCCGGACAGATCGGTCGGCTACACCTTC. Translating it yields CASSPPDRSVGYTF. Filled out from reference TRBV5-1 and TRBJ1-2, the complete variable domain reads KAGVTQTPRYLIKTRGQQVTLSCSPISGHRSVSWYQQTPGQGLQFLFEYFSETQRNKGNFPGRFSGRQFSNSRSEMNVSTLELGDSALYLCASSPPDRSVGYTFGSGTRLTVV.

In the case of this clonotype: A clone one base away is much larger, so this may be a read error. Because it lacks the conserved phenylalanine or tryptophan at the end, this CDR3 is likely a read error. The chain links TRBV7-6 to TRBJ2-7; 8 nucleotides align to TRBD1. CDR1 and CDR2 from the germline V gene are SGHVS and FNYEAQ. J gave up 1 base and V 5 bases, and 4 bases lay outside the gene matches. The CDR3 covers 14 residues. The CDR3 here is CASSEGQVSYEQYL. CDR3 DNA: TGTGCCAGCAGCGAGGGACAGGTTTCCTACGAGCAGTACCTC.

The chain recombines TRBV19 with TRBJ1-5; 8 bases are a match to TRBD1. With V trimmed by 2 bases and J by 7 bases, 7 bases remained unmatched. The CDR3 totals 15 residues. The germline gives CDR1 LNHDA, CDR2 SQIVND (reference sequence). DNA for the CDR3: TGTGCCAGTAGTATATGGACAGGGAGAGAACAGCCCCAGCATTTT. This translates into CASSIWTGREQPQHF.

J is TRBJ1-3 and V is TRBV7-2; no clear D gene. The germline V and J ends were trimmed by 1 base and 0 bases, with 7 bases remaining between them. The length of the CDR3 is 15 residues. Germline assignment: CDR1 SGHTA and CDR2 FQGNSA. CDR3 region: CASSLVSVSGNTIYF. The CDR3 bases are TGTGCCAGCAGCTTAGTTTCAGTCTCTGGAAACACCATATATTTT.

The rearrangement links TRBV20-1 to TRBJ1-1; a weak D match, TRBD1 (5 bases). This CDR3 has 14 residues. V lost 8 bases and J 3 bases, leaving 19 bases between the germline ends. Germline lookup yields CDR1 DFQATT and CDR2 SNEGSKA (reference sequence). In DNA, the CDR3 is TGCAGTACGCAAACAGGCGGGAGGGACACTGAAGCTTTCTTT. Translation gives CSTQTGGRDTEAFF.

This chain joins TRBV7-9 and TRBJ2-3, with TRBD1 matching over 8 bases. The CDR3 consists of 15 residues. V was clipped by 5 bases and J by 5 bases; unmatched bases: 9. Germline V lookup: CDR1 SEHNR, CDR2 FQNEAQ (reference sequence). As DNA, the CDR3 is TGTGCCAGCAGCCACTTGACAGGGGTCGGAGATACGCAGTATTTT. Encoded protein: CASSHLTGVGDTQYF.

Ten or more counts support this clonotype. This CDR3 is CAISESVGRVNTEAFF. The DNA of the CDR3 is TGTGCCATCAGTGAGTCGGTGGGGCGAGTGAACACTGAAGCTTTCTTT. The V call is TRBV10-3, the J call TRBJ1-1; maybe TRBD1 (5 bases). The CDR3 contains 16 residues. Germline V gene lookup returns CDR1 ENHRY and CDR2 SYGVKD. The ends were cut back, 0 bases at V and 0 bases at J, with 11 bases in the middle.

The chain combines TRBV24-1 with TRBJ1-2; no reliable D call. The CDR3 totals 10 residues. V gave up 12 bases and J gave up 10 bases, with 14 bases separating them. Germline V gene lookup returns CDR1 KGHDR and CDR2 SFDVKD. The CDR3 reads CAPLHGDYTF. CDR3 in DNA: TGTGCCCCCCTACATGGGGACTACACCTTC.

The chain recombines TRBV7-2 with TRBJ2-7; D possibly corresponds to TRBD1 (6 bases). Germline V gives CDR1 SGHTA, CDR2 FQGNSA. V was trimmed by 5 bases and J by 10 bases, leaving 15 bases between them. This CDR3 comprises 12 residues. The CDR3 reads CASSPYRARQYF. The CDR3 coding sequence is TGTGCCAGCAGCCCGTACAGGGCTCGCCAGTACTTC.

The chain couples TRBV12-3 or TRBV12-4 to TRBJ2-7; the D gene is possibly TRBD1 (6 bases). This CDR3 has 14 amino acids. V lost 1 base to trimming and J lost 0 bases, with 7 bases between them. CDR3 protein: CASSLGDISYEQYF. The CDR3 DNA reads as TGTGCCAGCAGTTTAGGGGACATCTCCTACGAGCAGTACTTC.